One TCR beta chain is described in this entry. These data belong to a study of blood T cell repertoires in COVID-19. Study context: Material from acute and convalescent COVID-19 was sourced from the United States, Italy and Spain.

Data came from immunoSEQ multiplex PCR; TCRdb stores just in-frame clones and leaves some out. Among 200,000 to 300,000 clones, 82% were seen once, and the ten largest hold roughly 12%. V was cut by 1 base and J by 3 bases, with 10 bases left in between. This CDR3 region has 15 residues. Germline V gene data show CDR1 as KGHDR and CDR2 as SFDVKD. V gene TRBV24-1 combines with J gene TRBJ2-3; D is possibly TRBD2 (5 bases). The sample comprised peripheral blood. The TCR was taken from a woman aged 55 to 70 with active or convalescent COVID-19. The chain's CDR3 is CATSDFVRTTDTQYF. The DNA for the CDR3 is TGTGCCACCAGTGATTTCGTCAGGACTACAGATACGCAGTATTTT.